The clone carrying this T cell receptor beta chain was seen repeatedly, ten times or more. No antigen is known for it. Researchers prepared the TCRbeta library using unique molecular identifiers, the study reports. TCRdb re-called the PCR reads with MiXCR, one entry per CDR3 protein. Of hundreds of thousands of distinct CDR3 sequences listed, around a tenth are singletons. This entry belongs to a study of T-cell reconstitution after alpha-beta-depleted transplantation in children. Overall study findings and caveats: T cells produced anew were the main source of T-cell counts and diversity one year after transplant. Where alpha-beta T cells came from about two months after transplant was reportedly several hundred expanded graft clones.

Sample: peripheral blood, taken 180 days after TCRalphabeta/CD19-depleted stem cell transplant. The source of this sequence is a male patient aged 2-15 years who had a stem cell transplant for chronic granulomatous disease, so the T cells may come from the graft donor.

CDR3 sequence reads: CASSSVGDTQYF. The CDR3 DNA follows: TGTGCCAGCAGTTCCGTCGGAGATACGCAGTATTTT. The rearrangement joins TRBV12-3 or TRBV12-4 to TRBJ2-3, with D unclear. The CDR3 has 12 amino acids. Trimming pared 4 bases from V and 5 bases from J, leaving 7 bases between.